This T cell receptor beta chain came from a study of CD8 T cells in ankylosing spondylitis. MiXCR, applied by TCRdb to the 5' RACE reads, yields one record per CDR3 protein. The repertoire has some 130,000 distinct CDR3 sequences, 7.3% of them found once; the top ten carry 12%. The length of the CDR3 is 16 residues. The V segment lost 6 bases and the J segment 4 bases; nucleotides outside the gene matches: 14. Germline CDR1 is MGHDK and CDR2 is SYGVNS. This clonotype was picked up many times. Its antigen remains unidentified. General study findings and limits: Significant enrichment of disease-linked clones was reported in matched ankylosing spondylitis synovial fluid.

Sequencing was done on a sample of blood, either unsorted or a sorted T cell fraction (not recorded which). This chain uses TRBV25-1 with TRBJ1-1; TRBD1 matches at 7 bases. This TCR derives from a female donor with ankylosing spondylitis or in good health (not recorded which). For the CDR3, the DNA is TGTGCCAGCAGGGAGACAGGGTTGGGTGAACGCACTGAAGCTTTCTTT. Residues: CASRETGLGERTEAFF.